The next 32 T cell receptor beta chains were all read from a single sample in a study of CD8+ T cells in alopecia areata. Isolated RNA was reverse transcribed into cDNA used as the sequencing template. Repertoires were generated with immunoSEQ multiplex PCR, while TCRdb's copy carries only in-frame clones and drops some. The sample contains over 60,000 clones, roughly 50% of which appear only once. Treatment noted: oral pan-JAK inhibitor, 5-10 mg twice daily. Sample: CD8+ T cells sorted from blood, taken around week 37, from a patient treated with tofacitinib. These TCRs come from a human donor with alopecia areata.

V and J are TRBV27 and TRBJ2-7; the D gene is possibly TRBD1 (5 bases). This CDR3 spans 14 amino acids. Trimming took off 5 bases at V and 3 bases at J, with 14 bases between the two ends. Looked up from germline, CDR1 is MNHEY and CDR2 is SMNVEV (reference sequence). DNA for the CDR3: TGTGCCAGCAGTCCCCTCCCAGGGATCTACGAGCAGTACTTC. Translating it yields CASSPLPGIYEQYF.

This chain connects TRBV30 to TRBJ2-7; 11 nucleotides agree with TRBD2. The V segment lost 8 bases and the J segment 7 bases; nucleotides outside the gene matches: 13. Germline lookup yields CDR1 GTSNPN and CDR2 SVGIG (reference sequence). The CDR3 has 14 residues. For the CDR3, the DNA is TGTGCCCGGGGGGGGACTAGCGGAGGTATGGAGCAGTACTTC. The encoded protein is CARGGTSGGMEQYF.

This clone was seen more than once but under ten times. This sequence joins TRBV29-1 and TRBJ1-2; no clear D. Trimming took off 4 bases at V and 0 bases at J, with 3 bases between the two ends. In germline, CDR1 is SQVTM, CDR2 ANQGSEA. CDR3 length equals 11 residues. The DNA of the CDR3 is TGCAGCGTTGTTTCTAACTATGGCTACACCTTC. This sequence encodes CSVVSNYGYTF.

V and J are TRBV7-8 and TRBJ1-1, with 8 bases fitting TRBD1. From germline, CDR1 is SGHVS and CDR2 FQNEAQ. The CDR3 runs 15 residues. V shed 5 bases and J 4 bases; nucleotides not matched to a gene: 9. The CDR3 region is CASSPRTGRTTEAFF. CDR3 bases: TGTGCCAGCAGCCCTCGGACAGGGCGTACCACTGAAGCTTTCTTT.

There are a few counts of this clone. The chain employs TRBV27 and TRBJ1-5; no clear D gene. The CDR3 is 15 amino acids. Trimming removed 3 bases from V and 0 bases from J, with 9 bases in between. Germline V lookup: CDR1 MNHEY, CDR2 SMNVEV (reference sequence). The CDR3, as DNA: TGTGCCAGCAGTTTGTTTTTGGGTAGCAATCAGCCCCAGCATTTT. This codes for CASSLFLGSNQPQHF.

This clone turned up a few times. This chain links TRBV29-1 with TRBJ1-1; D is perhaps TRBD1 (5 bases). The V gene's germline CDR1 is SQVTM and CDR2 ANQGSEA. V shed 5 bases and J shed 0 bases, with 10 bases lying between them. This CDR3 has 13 amino acids. CDR3 protein: CSVRQNMNTEAFF. CDR3 in DNA: TGCAGCGTTAGACAGAACATGAACACTGAAGCTTTCTTT.

This chain joins TRBV30 and TRBJ1-2; the match to TRBD1 covers 9 bases. The germline gives CDR1 GTSNPN, CDR2 SVGIG (reference sequence). This CDR3 spans 14 amino acids. V was pared by 0 bases and J by 4 bases, with 3 bases of the junction left unmatched. Here the CDR3 reads CAWSVQGASYGYTF. The CDR3 bases are TGTGCCTGGAGTGTACAGGGGGCGAGCTATGGCTACACCTTC.

This clone occurred a few times. CDR3 sequence (DNA): TGTGCCAGCAGCCCACGGGGGGGGGCTGGCACCGGGGAGCTGTTTTTT. It yields the protein CASSPRGGAGTGELFF. The V call is TRBV11-2, the J call TRBJ2-2, with TRBD2 matching 8 bases. CDR3 length: 16 residues. CDR1 SGHAT and CDR2 FQNNGV come from the germline V gene. J gave up 4 bases and V 5 bases, and 9 bases lay outside the gene matches. The variable domain in full, with the rest retrieved from reference TRBV11-2 and TRBJ2-2, is EAGVAQSPRYKIIEKRQSVAFWCNPISGHATLYWYQQILGQGPKLLIQFQNNGVVDDSQLPKDRFSAERLKGVDSTLKIQPAKLEDSAVYLCASSPRGGAGTGELFFGEGSRLTVL.

This clone came up a few times. This chain links TRBV11-2 with TRBJ1-1, with unresolved D. This CDR3 contains 12 residues. The V end lost 2 bases, the J end lost 5 bases, and 6 bases lay between the germline ends. The germline gives CDR1 SGHAT, CDR2 FQNNGV. The CDR3 DNA is TGTGCCAGCAGCTTAATTAGAACTGAAGCTTTCTTT. It specifies CASSLIRTEAFF.

This clone was detected only a few times. In nucleotides, the CDR3 is TGTGCCACCAGCAGACCGGGACAGGGCTACAATGAGCAGTTCTTC. Amino acids: CATSRPGQGYNEQFF. V is TRBV15 and J is TRBJ2-1; 9 bases match TRBD1. The V and J ends lost 2 bases and 3 bases, in that order; junction bases with no gene match: 2. The CDR3 spans 15 residues. Germline CDR1 reads LNHNV; CDR2 reads YYDKDF (reference sequence).

The rearrangement joins TRBV4-1 to TRBJ1-1; D is perhaps TRBD1 (6 bases). Germline V gives CDR1 MGHRA, CDR2 YSYEKL. The CDR3 totals 14 residues. Trimming cost V 5 bases and J 0 bases, with 10 bases left between them. In nucleotides, the CDR3 is TGCGCCAGCAGCTACAGGGACATGAACACTGAAGCTTTCTTT. It is translated as CASSYRDMNTEAFF.

This chain links TRBV30 with TRBJ2-1, with 7 bases lining up with TRBD1. The CDR3 is made up of 13 amino acids. The V and J ends lost 5 bases and 4 bases, in that order; junction bases with no gene match: 5. CDR1 is GTSNPN and CDR2 is SVGIG in the germline V gene (reference sequence). The CDR3 here is CAWLRDSYNEQFF. In nucleotides, the CDR3 is TGTGCCTGGCTCCGGGACAGTTACAATGAGCAGTTCTTC.

The CDR3, as DNA: TGCAGCGTCTCGGGACTATCGAATCTATACGAGCAGTACTTC. This codes for CSVSGLSNLYEQYF. The chain couples TRBV29-1 to TRBJ2-7, with TRBD2 identical over 7 bases. The CDR3 loop spans 14 amino acids. Germline-derived CDR1 and CDR2 are SQVTM and ANQGSEA. Unmatched junction bases numbered 12, after V lost 6 bases and J lost 4 bases.

This clone has a count of ten or more. The chain is built from TRBV4-3 and TRBJ1-1, with 9 bases identical to TRBD1. V shed 1 base and J 10 bases; nucleotides not matched to a gene: 13. The CDR3 runs to 16 residues. Looked up from germline, CDR1 is LGHNA and CDR2 is YSLEER. CDR3 in amino acids: CASSQVVGTGHFGAFF. The CDR3 DNA reads as TGCGCCAGCAGCCAAGTTGTCGGGACAGGGCACTTCGGAGCTTTCTTT.

The chain recombines TRBV4-1 with TRBJ2-7; weak D call: TRBD2 (5 bases). V lost 3 bases, J lost 6 bases, and 15 bases lay in between. Germline V gene sequence: CDR1 MGHRA, CDR2 YSYEKL. The CDR3 is 14 amino acids. The CDR3 DNA reads TGCGCCAGCAGCCACGTAGAGGGTCCCCTCGAGCAGTACTTC. Amino acids: CASSHVEGPLEQYF.

This clone was observed a handful of times. The chain links TRBV29-1 to TRBJ2-3; D gene uncertain. Germline V gene data show CDR1 as SQVTM and CDR2 as ANQGSEA. V was shortened by 7 bases and J by 2 bases, with 19 bases between the two germline ends. This CDR3 contains 15 residues. DNA for the CDR3: TGCAGCGCATCCGACCAAGGTCGTATCACAGATACGCAGTATTTT. This gives the protein CSASDQGRITDTQYF.

This clone was seen a few times. The V gene is TRBV4-1, the J gene TRBJ2-7; 9 bases agree with TRBD1. V shed 0 bases, J shed 5 bases, and the junction held 11 bases outside the gene matches. This CDR3 spans 17 amino acids. Per the germline V gene, CDR1 is MGHRA and CDR2 is YSYEKL. The chain's CDR3 is CASSQEIYGQGNDEQYF. DNA for the CDR3: TGCGCCAGCAGCCAAGAAATATACGGACAGGGGAACGACGAGCAGTACTTC.

The rearrangement joins TRBV5-6 to TRBJ2-1, with 7 bases fitting TRBD1. Germline V gene sequence: CDR1 SGHDT, CDR2 YYEEEE. J gave up 6 bases and V 2 bases, and 5 bases lay outside the gene matches. CDR3 length equals 14 residues. In DNA, the CDR3 is TGTGCCAGCAGCTTACTGACAGGGATCAATGAGCAGTTCTTC. Amino acid sequence: CASSLLTGINEQFF.

The chain has TRBV10-3 and TRBJ2-7; 9 bases map to TRBD1. J lost 2 bases, V lost 10 bases, and 9 bases had no gene match. Germline V gene data show CDR1 as ENHRY and CDR2 as SYGVKD. This CDR3 has 14 residues. CDR3 DNA: TGTGCCACCGTGGGGGGACAGGGACCCTACGAGCAGTACTTC. Translation: CATVGGQGPYEQYF.

The V call is TRBV18, the J call TRBJ2-7, with 8 bases identical to TRBD1. With V trimmed by 2 bases and J by 1 base, 7 bases remained unmatched. This CDR3 contains 16 residues. Germline loops: CDR1 KGHSH, CDR2 LQKENI. The CDR3 sequence is CASSPTWGQESYEQYF. The CDR3 bases are TGTGCCAGCTCACCAACATGGGGACAGGAGTCCTACGAGCAGTACTTC.

The chain couples TRBV29-1 to TRBJ2-1; 8 bases agree with TRBD1. Trimming removed 6 bases from V and 1 base from J; junction bases left unmatched: 2. Germline V gene lookup returns CDR1 SQVTM and CDR2 ANQGSEA. This CDR3 contains 13 residues. CDR3 nucleotides: TGCAGCGTGGACAGGGTGTCCTACAATGAGCAGTTCTTC. It encodes CSVDRVSYNEQFF.

The V and J genes are TRBV4-1 and TRBJ1-3, with unresolved D. CDR3 size: 13 residues. Trimming left V 1 base short and J 4 bases short, with 5 bases between. Germline values: CDR1 MGHRA, CDR2 YSYEKL. This CDR3 is CASSQVQGNTIYF. As DNA, the CDR3 is TGCGCCAGCAGCCAAGTCCAGGGAAACACCATATATTTT.

This clone has more than one count but fewer than ten. V usage is TRBV5-6 and J usage is TRBJ2-1; D ambiguous. Trimming removed 3 bases at V and 9 bases at J, with 7 bases between. From germline, CDR1 is SGHDT and CDR2 YYEEEE. CDR3 length: 11 residues. The CDR3 spells CASSSMSEQFF. The DNA for the CDR3 is TGTGCCAGCAGCTCAATGAGTGAGCAGTTCTTC.

This clone was seen only a few times. CDR3 loop: CATRGDSRYNEQFF. The CDR3 DNA reads TGTGCCACCAGGGGGGACAGCCGATACAATGAGCAGTTCTTC. This chain joins TRBV15 and TRBJ2-1, with 7 bases matching TRBD1. The V gene end was trimmed by 6 bases and the J gene end by 4 bases; junction bases not matched to a gene: 6. The germline V gene has CDR1 LNHNV and CDR2 YYDKDF (reference sequence). The CDR3 runs to 14 residues.

This clone was detected a few times. The chain is built from TRBV29-1 and TRBJ2-3, with 8 positions matching TRBD1. CDR1 SQVTM and CDR2 ANQGSEA come from the germline V gene. This CDR3 is 15 amino acids long. J lost 1 base, V lost 4 bases, and 7 bases had no gene match. The CDR3 DNA reads TGCAGCGTTGCCGCTCCGGACAGGGGCACAGATACGCAGTATTTT. Amino acids: CSVAAPDRGTDTQYF.

The chain recombines TRBV7-9 with TRBJ2-3; D gene ambiguous. Trimming stripped 4 bases from V and 0 bases from J, with 5 bases between. In germline, CDR1 is SEHNR, CDR2 FQNEAQ (reference sequence). The CDR3 sequence is 13 residues long. CDR3 DNA: TGTGCCAGCAGCTCAGGAAGCACAGATACGCAGTATTTT. Encoded protein: CASSSGSTDTQYF.

The rearrangement links TRBV19 to TRBJ2-7; perhaps TRBD1 as D (5 bases). The CDR3 is 15 residues long. Germline V gene sequence: CDR1 LNHDA, CDR2 SQIVND (reference sequence). Trimming removed 2 bases from V and 3 bases from J, with 14 bases in between. CDR3 loop: CASSITATADYEQYF. CDR3 nucleotides: TGTGCCAGTAGTATAACGGCGACAGCCGACTACGAGCAGTACTTC.

The table lists this clone with a few counts. CDR3 bases: TGCAGCGTTGAAGGGGTGAGCTCCTACGAGCAGTACTTC. It is translated as CSVEGVSSYEQYF. The rearrangement uses TRBV29-1 and TRBJ2-7; D is undetermined. This CDR3 spans 13 amino acids. Trimming removed 1 base at V and 0 bases at J, with 7 bases between. CDR1 and CDR2 from the germline V gene are SQVTM and ANQGSEA.

This chain links TRBV19 with TRBJ1-5; TRBD1 might be the D (5 bases). Germline loops: CDR1 LNHDA, CDR2 SQIVND (reference sequence). The germline V and J ends were trimmed by 7 bases and 0 bases, with 10 bases remaining between them. This CDR3 is 14 amino acids long. The CDR3 nucleotides are TGTGCCAGTAATCTAGGGGTTAGCAATCAGCCCCAGCATTTT. Translation: CASNLGVSNQPQHF.

The V gene is TRBV6-1, the J gene TRBJ2-2; no reliable D call. The germline V and J ends were trimmed by 6 bases and 6 bases, with 8 bases remaining between them. The germline V gene encodes CDR1 MNHNS and CDR2 SASEGT. The CDR3 runs 12 residues. In nucleotides, the CDR3 is TGTGCCAGCAGGCACGCGTCCGGGGAGCTGTTTTTT. Translated: CASRHASGELFF.

The CDR3 protein is CATNGDRIYYEQYF. The CDR3 DNA sequence: TGTGCCACCAACGGGGACAGGATCTACTACGAGCAGTACTTC. The chain links TRBV6-1 to TRBJ2-7, with 8 bases lining up with TRBD1. The CDR3 totals 14 residues. Germline loops: CDR1 MNHNS, CDR2 SASEGT. Germline trimming cut 10 bases from V and 3 bases from J; bases unmatched to any gene: 11.

The J gene is TRBJ1-2, the V gene TRBV5-6; perhaps TRBD1 as D (6 bases). Germline V gene sequence: CDR1 SGHDT, CDR2 YYEEEE. This CDR3 contains 16 residues. V was cut by 0 bases and J by 3 bases, with 15 bases left in between. The CDR3 sequence: CASSLATGPADYGYTF. DNA for the CDR3: TGTGCCAGCAGCTTGGCCACAGGGCCCGCGGACTATGGCTACACCTTC.